The entry below gives a single T cell receptor beta chain sequence along with its context. The germline CDR1 and CDR2 sequences are KGHDR and SFDVKD. Trimming removed 6 bases from V and 5 bases from J; junction bases left unmatched: 10. This CDR3 is built from 17 residues. TCRdb fed the 5' RACE reads into MiXCR, producing one record per CDR3 protein. The sample shows under 450,000 distinct CDR3 sequences, around a sixth of them seen only once. This record comes from a study of identical twins. The receptor comes from a man aged 45-65 years in good health. Sequencing was done on a sample of naive T cells sorted from blood. This chain joins TRBV24-1 and TRBJ2-2; 11 bases map to TRBD2. CDR3 amino acids: CATSKLAGGTRTGELFF. CDR3 bases: TGTGCCACCAGTAAGCTAGCGGGAGGCACGAGGACCGGGGAGCTGTTTTTT.